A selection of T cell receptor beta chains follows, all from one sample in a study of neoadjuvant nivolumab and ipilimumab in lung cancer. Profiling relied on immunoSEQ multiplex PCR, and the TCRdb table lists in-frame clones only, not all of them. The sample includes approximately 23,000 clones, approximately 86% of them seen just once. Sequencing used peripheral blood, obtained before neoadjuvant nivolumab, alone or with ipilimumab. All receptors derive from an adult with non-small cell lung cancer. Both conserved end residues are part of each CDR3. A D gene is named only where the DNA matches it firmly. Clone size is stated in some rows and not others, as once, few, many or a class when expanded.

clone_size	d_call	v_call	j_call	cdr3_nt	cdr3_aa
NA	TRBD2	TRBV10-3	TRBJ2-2	TGTGCCACCACTAGCGGGAGTTACACCGGGGAGCTGTTTTTT	CATTSGSYTGELFF
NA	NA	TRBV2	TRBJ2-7	TGTGCCAGCAGTGCCCAGGGATACCTTTACGAGCAGTACTTC	CASSAQGYLYEQYF
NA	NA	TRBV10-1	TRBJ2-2	TGCGCCAGCAGAGAGGCGAAGGACGGGGAGCTGTTTTTT	CASREAKDGELFF
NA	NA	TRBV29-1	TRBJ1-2	TGCAGCGTTGAAACCTATGGCTACACCTTC	CSVETYGYTF
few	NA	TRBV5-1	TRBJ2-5	TGCGCCAGCAGCCTGGAGGCAGGGGTAGGAGAAGAGACCCAGTACTTC	CASSLEAGVGEETQYF
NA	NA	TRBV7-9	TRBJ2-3	TGTGCCAGCAGCTTGGCTCGCACAGATACGCAGTATTTT	CASSLARTDTQYF
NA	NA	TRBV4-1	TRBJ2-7	TGCGCCAGCAGCCAAACGCGGTGGGCCGAGCAGTACTTC	CASSQTRWAEQYF
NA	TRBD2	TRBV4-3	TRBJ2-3	TGCGCCAGCAGCCACAGACTAGCACCGGGCCACGGTGGCACAGATACGCAGTATTTT	CASSHRLAPGHGGTDTQYF
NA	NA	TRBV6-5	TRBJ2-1	TGTGCCAGCAGCCTAGGGACCCACGACAATGAGCAGTTCTTC	CASSLGTHDNEQFF
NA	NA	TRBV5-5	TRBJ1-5	TGTGCCAGCAGCGAAGACGTTCGAAAGAATCAGCCCCAGCATTTT	CASSEDVRKNQPQHF
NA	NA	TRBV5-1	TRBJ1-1	TGCGCCAGCAGCTTGGCGCCGGGTTCGATGACTGAAGCTTTCTTT	CASSLAPGSMTEAFF
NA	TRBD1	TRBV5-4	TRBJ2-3	TGTGCCAGCAGCTTCCGACAGGGGGCGGATACGCAGTATTTT	CASSFRQGADTQYF
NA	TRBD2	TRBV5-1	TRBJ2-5	TGCGCCAGCAGCTCGATTAGCGGGACTCAAGAGACCCAGTACTTC	CASSSISGTQETQYF
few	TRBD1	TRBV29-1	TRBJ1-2	TGCAGCGTCGCGGACAGGGCTGGAGGCTACACCTTC	CSVADRAGGYTF
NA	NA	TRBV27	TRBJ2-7	TGTGCCAGCAGTCCTCGGGTTTCCAACGAGCAGTACTTC	CASSPRVSNEQYF
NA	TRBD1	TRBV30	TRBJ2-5	TGTGCCCGACAGGGAACGGGAATTTCGGAGACCCAGTACTTC	CARQGTGISETQYF
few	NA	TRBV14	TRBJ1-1	TGTGCCAGCAGCCTTCAGGAACCCCTTGAAGCTTTCTTT	CASSLQEPLEAFF
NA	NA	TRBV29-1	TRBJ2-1	TGCAGCGTGAGTGAAGTAAGGGGTTTATTCAATGAGCAGTTCTTC	CSVSEVRGLFNEQFF
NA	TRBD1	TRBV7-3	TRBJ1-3	TGTGCCAGCAGCCCGGGACAGGGAAACACCATATATTTT	CASSPGQGNTIYF
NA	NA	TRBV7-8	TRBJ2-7	TGTGCCAGCAGCTTAGGAACCAGGGGCGGCGAGCAGTACTTC	CASSLGTRGGEQYF
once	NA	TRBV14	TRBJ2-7	TGTGCCAGCAGCCCGACAGGCATCTACGAGCAGTACTTC	CASSPTGIYEQYF
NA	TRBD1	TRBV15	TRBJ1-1	TGTGCCACCAGCAGAGGGGGGACAGGGCGGAACACTGAAGCTTTCTTT	CATSRGGTGRNTEAFF
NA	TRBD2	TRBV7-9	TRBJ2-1	TGTGCCAGCAGCTTAGCGGGACTAGCGGGTAGGGAGCAGTTCTTC	CASSLAGLAGREQFF
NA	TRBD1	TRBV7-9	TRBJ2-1	TGTGCCAGCAGCCCAGGGACAGGGGGTTATTCTGAGCAGTTCTTC	CASSPGTGGYSEQFF
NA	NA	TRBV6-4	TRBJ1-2	TGTGCCAGCAGTGACTCGTACAGGGATGCGCGGGGCTACACCTTC	CASSDSYRDARGYTF
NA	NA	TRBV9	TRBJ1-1	TGTGCCAGCAGTGGGTTGTTTAGCACTGAAGCTTTCTTT	CASSGLFSTEAFF